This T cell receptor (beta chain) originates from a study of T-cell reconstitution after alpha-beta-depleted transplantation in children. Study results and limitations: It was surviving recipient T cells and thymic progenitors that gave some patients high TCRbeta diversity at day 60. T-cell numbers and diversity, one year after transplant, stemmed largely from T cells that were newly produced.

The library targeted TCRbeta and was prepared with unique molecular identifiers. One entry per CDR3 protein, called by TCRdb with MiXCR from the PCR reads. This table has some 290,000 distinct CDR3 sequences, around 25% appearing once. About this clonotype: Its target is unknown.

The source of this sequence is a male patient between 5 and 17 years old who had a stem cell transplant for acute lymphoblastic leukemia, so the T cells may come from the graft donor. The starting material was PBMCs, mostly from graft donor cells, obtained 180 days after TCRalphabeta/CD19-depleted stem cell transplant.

CDR3 DNA: TGCGCCAGCAGCTTTATAGGACTAGCGGGAGCTCGCTCCTACGAGCAGTACTTC. Protein: CASSFIGLAGARSYEQYF. The chain recombines TRBV5-1 with TRBJ2-7, with 13 bases that match TRBD2. The CDR3 covers 18 residues. V lost 2 bases and J lost 0; bases outside the gene matches: 8. The germline gives CDR1 SGHRS, CDR2 YFSETQ. The complete variable domain, with remaining parts taken from reference TRBV5-1 and TRBJ2-7, reads KAGVTQTPRYLIKTRGQQVTLSCSPISGHRSVSWYQQTPGQGLQFLFEYFSETQRNKGNFPGRFSGRQFSNSRSEMNVSTLELGDSALYLCASSFIGLAGARSYEQYFGPGTRLTVT.